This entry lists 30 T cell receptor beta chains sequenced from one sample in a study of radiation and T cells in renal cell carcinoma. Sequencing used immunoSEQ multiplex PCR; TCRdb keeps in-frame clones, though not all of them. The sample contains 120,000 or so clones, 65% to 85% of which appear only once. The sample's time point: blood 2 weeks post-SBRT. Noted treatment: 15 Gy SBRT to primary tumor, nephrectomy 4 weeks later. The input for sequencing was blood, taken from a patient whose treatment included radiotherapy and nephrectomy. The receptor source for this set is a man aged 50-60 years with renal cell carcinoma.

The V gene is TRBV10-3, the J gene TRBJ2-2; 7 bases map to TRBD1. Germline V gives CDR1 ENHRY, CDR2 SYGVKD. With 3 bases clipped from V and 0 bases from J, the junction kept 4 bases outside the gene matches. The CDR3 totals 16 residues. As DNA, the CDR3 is TGTGCCATCAGTGAAACAGGGGCGGCGAACACCGGGGAGCTGTTTTTT. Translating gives CAISETGAANTGELFF.

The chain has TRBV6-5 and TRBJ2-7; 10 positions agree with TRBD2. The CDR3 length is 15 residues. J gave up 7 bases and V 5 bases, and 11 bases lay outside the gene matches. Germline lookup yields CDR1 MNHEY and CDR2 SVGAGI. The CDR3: CASSRQTSGAREQYF. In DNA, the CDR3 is TGTGCCAGCAGTCGACAAACTAGCGGGGCGCGGGAGCAGTACTTC.

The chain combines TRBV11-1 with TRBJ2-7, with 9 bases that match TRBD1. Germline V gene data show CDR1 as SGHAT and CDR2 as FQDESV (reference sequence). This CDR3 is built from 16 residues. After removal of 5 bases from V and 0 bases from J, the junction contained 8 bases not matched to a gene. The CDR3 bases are TGTGCCAGCAGCCATACCGGGACAGGGATCTCCTACGAGCAGTACTTC. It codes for CASSHTGTGISYEQYF.

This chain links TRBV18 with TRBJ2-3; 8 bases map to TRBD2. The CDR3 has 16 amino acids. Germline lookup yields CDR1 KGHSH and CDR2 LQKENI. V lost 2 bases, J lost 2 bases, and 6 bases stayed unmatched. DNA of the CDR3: TGTGCCAGCTCACCATTAACTAGCGGTCCCACAGATACGCAGTATTTT. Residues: CASSPLTSGPTDTQYF.

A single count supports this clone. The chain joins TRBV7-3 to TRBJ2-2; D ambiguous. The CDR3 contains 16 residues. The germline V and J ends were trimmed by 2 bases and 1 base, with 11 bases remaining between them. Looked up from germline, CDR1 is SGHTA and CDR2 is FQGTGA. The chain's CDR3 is CASSLGLLGNTGELFF. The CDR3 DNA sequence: TGTGCCAGCAGCTTAGGGCTATTGGGGAACACCGGGGAGCTGTTTTTT.

The CDR3 loop is CAISDNVGTERSYEQYF. The CDR3 DNA reads TGTGCCATCAGTGACAACGTAGGGACGGAGCGCTCCTACGAGCAGTACTTC. The V call is TRBV10-3, the J call TRBJ2-7; possibly TRBD1 or TRBD2 for D (5 bases each). Trimming removed 3 bases from V and 0 bases from J, with 18 bases in between. The CDR3 covers 17 residues. Germline V lookup: CDR1 ENHRY, CDR2 SYGVKD.

The CDR3 loop reads CASSYYRVRSYNEQFF. CDR3 in DNA: TGTGCCAGCAGTTACTATAGGGTGAGGTCCTACAATGAGCAGTTCTTC. The rearrangement uses TRBV6-5 and TRBJ2-1; D is ambiguous. In germline, CDR1 is MNHEY, CDR2 SVGAGI. The CDR3 loop spans 16 amino acids. Trimming removed 1 base from V and 1 base from J, with 11 bases in between.

The CDR3 DNA reads as TGTGCCAGCAGCGTAGCGGGACTAGCGGGAGAGGATACGCAGTATTTT. Its translation is CASSVAGLAGEDTQYF. The chain couples TRBV9 to TRBJ2-3; 14 bases fit TRBD2. The ends lost 0 bases at V and 6 bases at J; junction bases unmatched: 3. Germline V gives CDR1 SGDLS, CDR2 YYNGEE. This CDR3 is 16 amino acids long.

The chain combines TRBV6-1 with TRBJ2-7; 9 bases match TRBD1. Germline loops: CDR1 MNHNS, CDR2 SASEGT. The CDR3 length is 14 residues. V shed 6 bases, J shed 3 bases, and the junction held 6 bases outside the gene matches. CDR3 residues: CASSGQGFIYEQYF. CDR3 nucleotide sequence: TGTGCCAGCAGCGGACAGGGGTTCATCTACGAGCAGTACTTC.

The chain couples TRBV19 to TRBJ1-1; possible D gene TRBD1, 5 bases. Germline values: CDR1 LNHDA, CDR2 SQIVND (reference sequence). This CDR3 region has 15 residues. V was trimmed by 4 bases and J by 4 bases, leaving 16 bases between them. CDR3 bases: TGTGCCAGTAGTACGGTGGGGGTTGGATTCACTGAAGCTTTCTTT. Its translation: CASSTVGVGFTEAFF.

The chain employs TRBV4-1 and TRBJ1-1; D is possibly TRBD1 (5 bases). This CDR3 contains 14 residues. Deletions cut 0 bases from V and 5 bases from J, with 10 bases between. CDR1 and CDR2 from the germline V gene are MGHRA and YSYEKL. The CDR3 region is CASSQEFRETEAFF. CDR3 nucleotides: TGCGCCAGCAGCCAAGAGTTCAGGGAAACTGAAGCTTTCTTT.

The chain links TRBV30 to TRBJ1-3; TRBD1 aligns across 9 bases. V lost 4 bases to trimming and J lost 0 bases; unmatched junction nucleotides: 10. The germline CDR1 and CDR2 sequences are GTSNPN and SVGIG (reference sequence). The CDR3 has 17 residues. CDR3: CAWKARDRDLSGNTIYF. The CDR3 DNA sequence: TGTGCCTGGAAGGCTCGGGACAGGGACCTCTCTGGAAACACCATATATTTT.

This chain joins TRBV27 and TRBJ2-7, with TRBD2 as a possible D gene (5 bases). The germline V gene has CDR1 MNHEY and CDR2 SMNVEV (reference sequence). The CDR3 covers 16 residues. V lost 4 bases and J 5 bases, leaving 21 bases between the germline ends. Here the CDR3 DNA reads TGTGCCAGCAGTTCGGGCCCCTCCTGGGAGTCGGACGAGCAGTACTTC. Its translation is CASSSGPSWESDEQYF.

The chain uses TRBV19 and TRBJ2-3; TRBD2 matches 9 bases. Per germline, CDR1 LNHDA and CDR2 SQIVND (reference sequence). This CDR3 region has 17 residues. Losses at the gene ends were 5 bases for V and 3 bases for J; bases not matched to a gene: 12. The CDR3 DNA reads TGTGCCAGTAGTCGAGGGCGGGAGGGCCAATATACAGATACGCAGTATTTT. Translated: CASSRGREGQYTDTQYF.

CDR3 amino acids: CSVLGLAGVADTQYF. For the CDR3, the DNA is TGCAGCGTTTTAGGGCTAGCGGGAGTAGCAGATACGCAGTATTTT. The chain joins TRBV29-1 to TRBJ2-3; 10 bases map to TRBD2. Germline V gene sequence: CDR1 SQVTM, CDR2 ANQGSEA. V lost 5 bases and J lost 4; bases outside the gene matches: 9. This CDR3 has 15 amino acids.

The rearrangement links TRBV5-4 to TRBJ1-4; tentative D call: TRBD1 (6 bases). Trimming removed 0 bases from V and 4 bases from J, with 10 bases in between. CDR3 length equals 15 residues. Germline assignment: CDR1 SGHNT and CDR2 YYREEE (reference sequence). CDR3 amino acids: CASSLAAGDNEKLFF. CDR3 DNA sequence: TGTGCCAGCAGCTTGGCTGCAGGGGATAATGAAAAACTGTTTTTT. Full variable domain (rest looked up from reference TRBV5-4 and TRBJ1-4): ETGVTQSPTHLIKTRGQQVTLRCSSQSGHNTVSWYQQALGQGPQFIFQYYREEENGRGNFPPRFSGLQFPNYSSELNVNALELDDSALYLCASSLAAGDNEKLFFGSGTQLSVL.

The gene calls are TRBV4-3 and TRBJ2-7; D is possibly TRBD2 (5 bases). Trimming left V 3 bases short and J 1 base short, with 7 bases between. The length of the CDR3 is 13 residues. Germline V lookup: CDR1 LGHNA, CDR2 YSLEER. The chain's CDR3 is CASSQRVSYEQYF. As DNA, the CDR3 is TGCGCCAGCAGCCAGAGGGTTTCCTACGAGCAGTACTTC.

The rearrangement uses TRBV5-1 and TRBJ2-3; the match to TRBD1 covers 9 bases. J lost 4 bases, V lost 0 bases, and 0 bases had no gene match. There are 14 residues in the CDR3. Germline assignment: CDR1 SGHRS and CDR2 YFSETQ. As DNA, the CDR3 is TGCGCCAGCAGCTTGGGACAGGGGGCAGATACGCAGTATTTT. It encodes CASSLGQGADTQYF.

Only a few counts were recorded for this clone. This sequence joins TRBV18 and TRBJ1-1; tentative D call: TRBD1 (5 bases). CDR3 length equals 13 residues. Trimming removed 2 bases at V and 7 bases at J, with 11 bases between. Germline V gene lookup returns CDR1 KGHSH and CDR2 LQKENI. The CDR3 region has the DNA TGTGCCAGCTCACCAATGGAGGGGATTGAAGCTTTCTTT. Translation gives CASSPMEGIEAFF. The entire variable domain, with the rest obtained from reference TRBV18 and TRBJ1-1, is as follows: NAGVMQNPRHLVRRRGQEARLRCSPMKGHSHVYWYRQLPEEGLKFMVYLQKENIIDESGMPKERFSAEFPKEGPSILRIQQVVRGDSAAYFCASSPMEGIEAFFGQGTRLTVV.

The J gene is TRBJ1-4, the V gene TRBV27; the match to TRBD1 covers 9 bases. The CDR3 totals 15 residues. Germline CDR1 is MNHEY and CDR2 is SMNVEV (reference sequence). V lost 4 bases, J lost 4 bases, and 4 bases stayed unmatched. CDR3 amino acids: CASSWAGQGNEKLFF. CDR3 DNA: TGTGCCAGCAGTTGGGCGGGACAGGGTAATGAAAAACTGTTTTTT.

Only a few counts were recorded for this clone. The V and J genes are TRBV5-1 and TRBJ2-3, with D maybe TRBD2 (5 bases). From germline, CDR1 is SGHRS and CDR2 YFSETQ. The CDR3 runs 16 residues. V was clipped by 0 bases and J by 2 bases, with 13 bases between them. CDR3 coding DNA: TGCGCCAGCAGCTTGGTATTCAACGGGGACACAGATACGCAGTATTTT. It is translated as CASSLVFNGDTDTQYF. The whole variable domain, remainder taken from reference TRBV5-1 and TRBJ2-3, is KAGVTQTPRYLIKTRGQQVTLSCSPISGHRSVSWYQQTPGQGLQFLFEYFSETQRNKGNFPGRFSGRQFSNSRSEMNVSTLELGDSALYLCASSLVFNGDTDTQYFGPGTRLTVL.

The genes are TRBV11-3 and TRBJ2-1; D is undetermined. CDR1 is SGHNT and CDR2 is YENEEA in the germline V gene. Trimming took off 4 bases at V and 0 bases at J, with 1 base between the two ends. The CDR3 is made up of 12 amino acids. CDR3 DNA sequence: TGTGCCAGCAGCTACTCCTACAATGAGCAGTTCTTC. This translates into CASSYSYNEQFF.

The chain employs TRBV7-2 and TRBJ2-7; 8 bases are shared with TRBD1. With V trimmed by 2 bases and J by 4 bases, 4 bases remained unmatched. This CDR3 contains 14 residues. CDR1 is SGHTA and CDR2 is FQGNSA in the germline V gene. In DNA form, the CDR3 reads TGTGCCAGCAGCTTATTCACAGGGGGGTACGAGCAGTACTTC. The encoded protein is CASSLFTGGYEQYF.

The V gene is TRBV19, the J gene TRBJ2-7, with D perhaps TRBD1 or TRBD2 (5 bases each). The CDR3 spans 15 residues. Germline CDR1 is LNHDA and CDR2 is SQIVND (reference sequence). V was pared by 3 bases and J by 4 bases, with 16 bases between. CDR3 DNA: TGTGCCAGTAGTATTATCTGGGGGTCCCTATACGAGCAGTACTTC. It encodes CASSIIWGSLYEQYF.

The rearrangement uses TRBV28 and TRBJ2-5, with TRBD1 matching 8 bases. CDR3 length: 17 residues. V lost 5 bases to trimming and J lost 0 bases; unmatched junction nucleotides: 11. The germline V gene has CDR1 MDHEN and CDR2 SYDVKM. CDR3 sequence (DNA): TGTGCCAGCAGTCGCCCGACAGGGGAGACGTACCAAGAGACCCAGTACTTC. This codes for CASSRPTGETYQETQYF.

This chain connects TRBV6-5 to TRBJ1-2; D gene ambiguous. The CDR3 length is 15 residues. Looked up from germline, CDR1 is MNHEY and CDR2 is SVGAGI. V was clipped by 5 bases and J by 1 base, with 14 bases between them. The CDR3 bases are TGTGCCAGCAGTGGCCCAGGAGCGGGTAACTATGGCTACACCTTC. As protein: CASSGPGAGNYGYTF.

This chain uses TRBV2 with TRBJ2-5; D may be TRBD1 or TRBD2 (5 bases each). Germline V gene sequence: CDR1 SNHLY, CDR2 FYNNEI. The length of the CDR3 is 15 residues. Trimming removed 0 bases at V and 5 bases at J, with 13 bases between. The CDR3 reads CASSEAGAGTETQYF. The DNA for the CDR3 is TGTGCCAGCAGTGAAGCCGGGGCCGGGACGGAGACCCAGTACTTC. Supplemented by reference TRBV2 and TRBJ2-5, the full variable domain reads EPEVTQTPSHQVTQMGQEVILRCVPISNHLYFYWYRQILGQKVEFLVSFYNNEISEKSEIFDDQFSVERPDGSNFTLKIRSTKLEDSAMYFCASSEAGAGTETQYFGPGTRLLVL.

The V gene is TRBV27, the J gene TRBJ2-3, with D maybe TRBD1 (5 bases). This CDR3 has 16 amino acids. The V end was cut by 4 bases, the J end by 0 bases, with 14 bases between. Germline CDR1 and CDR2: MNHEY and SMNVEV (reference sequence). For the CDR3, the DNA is TGTGCCAGCAGTTCACTCAGGGCTTCTAGCACAGATACGCAGTATTTT. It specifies CASSSLRASSTDTQYF.

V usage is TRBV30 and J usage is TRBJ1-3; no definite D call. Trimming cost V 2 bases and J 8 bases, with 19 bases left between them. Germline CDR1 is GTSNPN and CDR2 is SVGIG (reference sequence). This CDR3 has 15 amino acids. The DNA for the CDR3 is TGTGCCTGGAGTAAGATAAGGGTATCGTCGGACACCATATATTTT. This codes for CAWSKIRVSSDTIYF.

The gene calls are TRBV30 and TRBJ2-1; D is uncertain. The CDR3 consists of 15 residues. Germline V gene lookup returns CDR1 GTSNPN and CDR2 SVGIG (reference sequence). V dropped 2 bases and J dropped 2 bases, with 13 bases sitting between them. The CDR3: CAWSWTVGTYNEQFF. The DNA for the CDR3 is TGTGCCTGGAGTTGGACGGTAGGGACCTACAATGAGCAGTTCTTC. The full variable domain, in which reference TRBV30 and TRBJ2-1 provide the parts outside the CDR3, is SQTIHQWPATLVQPVGSPLSLECTVEGTSNPNLYWYRQAAGRGLQLLFYSVGIGQISSEVPQNLSASRPQDRQFILSSKKLLLSDSGFYLCAWSWTVGTYNEQFFGPGTRLTVL.